These T cell receptor beta chains were read from a single sample in a study of type 1 and type 2 diabetes patients. TCRdb re-derived calls from the multiplex PCR reads in MiXCR, one entry per CDR3 protein. The table lists fewer than 300,000 distinct CDR3 sequences, 40% to 50% of them singletons. Material: peripheral blood mononuclear cells (PBMCs). The receptors shown here come from a man between 18 and 29 years old with type 2 diabetes. Both conserved end residues are part of each CDR3. D genes are given only for firm matches. Not every row has a clone size; where given, it reads once, few, many or a size class.

size,D,J,V,DNA,CDR3
-,-,TRBJ2-3,TRBV5-1,TGCGCCAGCAGCTTGGTCCCCTCCCCTGCGTACACAGATACGCAGTATTTT,CASSLVPSPAYTDTQYF
-,TRBD1,TRBJ1-1,TRBV20-1,TGCAGTGCTAGATTCCGGGACAGGGGGAACACTGAAGCTTTCTTT,CSARFRDRGNTEAFF
-,-,TRBJ2-3,TRBV19,TGTGCCAGTAGACCGAGATTTTCACACACAGATACGCAGTATTTT,CASRPRFSHTDTQYF
few,-,TRBJ1-2,TRBV28,TGTGCCAGCAGTTTAACACTTCCTAACTATGGCTACACCTTC,CASSLTLPNYGYTF
few,-,TRBJ2-7,TRBV30,TGTGCCTGGAGAACAGGGAGCGAGCAGTACTTC,CAWRTGSEQYF
-,TRBD1,TRBJ2-7,TRBV19,TGTGCCAGTAGTAGCTCTCAGGGGGCCTACGAGCAGTACTTC,CASSSSQGAYEQYF
-,TRBD1,TRBJ1-2,TRBV19,TGTGCCAGTAGTGCCAGGGGGCTAGATGGCTACACCTTC,CASSARGLDGYTF
many,-,TRBJ1-2,TRBV30,TGTGCCTGGAAGCAGGGCTATGGCTACACCTTC,CAWKQGYGYTF
-,TRBD1,TRBJ1-2,TRBV7-3,TGTGCCAGCAGCGGCGGGACAGCCCGTAACTATGGCTACACCTTC,CASSGGTARNYGYTF
-,TRBD2,TRBJ2-7,TRBV30,TGTGCCTGGAGTGTGGAGGTTGCGGGAGAGGTTGCCGAGCAGTACTTC,CAWSVEVAGEVAEQYF
few,TRBD1,TRBJ2-5,TRBV2,TGTGCCAGCAGGGGTCAGGGGGCAGAGACCCAGTACTTC,CASRGQGAETQYF
-,-,TRBJ2-7,TRBV5-6,TGTGCCAGCAGCTTGAGGGCCTCCCTCGGCGAGCAGTACTTC,CASSLRASLGEQYF
-,-,TRBJ2-7,TRBV28,TGTGCCAGCAGTTTGAGCCCGAATTTCTACGAGCAGTACTTC,CASSLSPNFYEQYF
-,-,TRBJ1-2,TRBV29-1,TGCAGCGTTGATGTGAGGGGCTACACCTTC,CSVDVRGYTF
-,TRBD2,TRBJ2-5,TRBV15,TGTGCCACCAGCAGAGGTACTAGCGGGACGGGGGAGACCCAGTACTTC,CATSRGTSGTGETQYF
-,-,TRBJ2-1,TRBV6-6,TGTGCCAGCAGTGAGGGGCAGGTATCTGAGCAGTTCTTC,CASSEGQVSEQFF
-,-,TRBJ1-1,TRBV19,TGTGCCAGTAGTACCAGGGGGAACACTGAAGCTTTCTTT,CASSTRGNTEAFF
many,-,TRBJ2-2,TRBV2,TGTGCCAGCAGTGACTTGTCTACCGGGGAGCTGTTTTTT,CASSDLSTGELFF
few,TRBD1,TRBJ1-2,TRBV9,TGTGCCAGCAGCGTGGACAGGAGCTATGGCTACACCTTC,CASSVDRSYGYTF
-,TRBD2,TRBJ2-2,TRBV11-2,TGTGCCAGCAGCCTGAGGCCTAGCGGGAGGGTAAAGGGTACCGGGGAGCTGTTTTTT,CASSLRPSGRVKGTGELFF
-,-,TRBJ2-3,TRBV5-1,TGCGCCAGCAGGGGCGCGGAAACTAGCACAGATACGCAGTATTTT,CASRGAETSTDTQYF
-,-,TRBJ2-5,TRBV7-9,TGTGCCAGCAGCTTAGGTCTGCCGCAGGGCGGGGAGACCCAGTACTTC,CASSLGLPQGGETQYF
-,TRBD2,TRBJ2-1,TRBV7-6,TGTGCCAGCAGCTTAGGGCTCAATGCGGGAGGAGGGCGCGAGCAGTTCTTC,CASSLGLNAGGGREQFF
-,-,TRBJ1-4,TRBV5-1,TGCGCCAGCAGCTTGAGAGGGGTCCCCACAACTAATGAAAAACTGTTTTTT,CASSLRGVPTTNEKLFF
-,TRBD2,TRBJ2-5,TRBV6-1,TGTGCCAGCAGTGAATCCCCGGGAGGGGCCACAGAGACCCAGTACTTC,CASSESPGGATETQYF
few,-,TRBJ1-2,TRBV6-6,TGTGCCAGCACCTTAGGGGACTATGGCTACACCTTC,CASTLGDYGYTF
few,-,TRBJ2-7,TRBV7-6,TGTGCCAGCAGTCGGGATGTGGCCTACGAGCAGTACTTC,CASSRDVAYEQYF
-,-,TRBJ2-5,TRBV24-1,TGTGCCACCTCGCTCGGCAGGGCCTCCCAAGAGACCCAGTACTTC,CATSLGRASQETQYF
-,TRBD1,TRBJ1-1,TRBV10-3,TGTGCCATCAGCCGTGTTATTGGACAGGGGGCTGAAGCTTTCTTT,CAISRVIGQGAEAFF
many,-,TRBJ1-1,TRBV6-6,TGTGCCAGCAGTTCTATGAACACTGAAGCTTTCTTT,CASSSMNTEAFF
-,-,TRBJ1-1,TRBV7-2,TGTGCCAGCAGCTCCTTCCGGGGGGGATACACTGAAGCTTTCTTT,CASSSFRGGYTEAFF
-,TRBD1,TRBJ2-7,TRBV7-6,TGTGCCAGCAGCTTCATCTCGGGGACAGGTCGTCGCGAGCAGTACTTC,CASSFISGTGRREQYF
-,-,TRBJ2-5,TRBV11-2,TGTGCCAGCAGCTTAGGGAGAGGGAGGCCCCCTAACTTC,CASSLGRGRPPNF
few,TRBD1,TRBJ2-5,TRBV19,TGTGCCAGTGCCTCCGGGACAGGGGACCGGGAGACCCAGTACTTC,CASASGTGDRETQYF
-,-,TRBJ1-6,TRBV7-9,TGTGCCAGCAGCTTAGGGGAAGGGCGCTATAATTCACCCCTCCACTTT,CASSLGEGRYNSPLHF
-,-,TRBJ2-7,TRBV15,TGTGCCACCAGCAGAGAGGCGGAATTAAACTACGAGCAGTACTTC,CATSREAELNYEQYF
-,-,TRBJ2-7,TRBV7-9,TGTGCCAGCAGCTCCATTATCTCCTACGAGCAGTACTTC,CASSSIISYEQYF
few,-,TRBJ2-5,TRBV2,TGTGCCAGCAGTGAAACCAGCAAAGAGACCCAGTACTTC,CASSETSKETQYF
few,-,TRBJ2-5,TRBV20-1,TGCAGTGCTTCCGAGGGGGGGGAGACCCAGTACTTC,CSASEGGETQYF
-,-,TRBJ1-2,TRBV7-2,TGTGCCAGCAGCCCCGTAGGCCGTTGGGGCGATGGCTACACCTTC,CASSPVGRWGDGYTF
-,TRBD2,TRBJ2-1,TRBV28,TGTGCCAGCAGCCGCAGACTAGCGGTACGCAATGAGCAGTTCTTC,CASSRRLAVRNEQFF
-,TRBD1,TRBJ1-5,TRBV12-3/TRBV12-4,TGTGCCAGCAGTTCCAGGGGGGATCAGCCCCAGCATTTT,CASSSRGDQPQHF
-,-,TRBJ2-1,TRBV7-9,TGTGCCGGAGTCAGTCCGGGACCCCCGGCCAATGAGCAGTTCTTC,CAGVSPGPPANEQFF
-,-,TRBJ2-1,TRBV7-3,TGTGCCAGCAGCGCAACTACTAGTGTGGCCTACAATGAGCAGTTCTTC,CASSATTSVAYNEQFF
-,TRBD1,TRBJ1-2,TRBV7-2,TGTGCCAGCAGCTCCAAATCCGGGACAGCATATGGCTACACCTTC,CASSSKSGTAYGYTF
-,-,TRBJ2-7,TRBV5-1,TGCGCCAGCAGCCTGTTGGGGGCGGGCTCTGTGGAGCAGTACTTC,CASSLLGAGSVEQYF
few,-,TRBJ1-6,TRBV7-9,TGTGCCAGCAGCATTGGGGTTTTGGGTTCACCCCTCCACTTT,CASSIGVLGSPLHF
-,-,TRBJ2-7,TRBV27,TGTGCCAGCAGTCTAAACGGAGCATACGAGCAGTACTTC,CASSLNGAYEQYF
-,TRBD1,TRBJ1-2,TRBV9,TGTGCCAGCAGCGTTACCGCGGGACAGGGCGATCCCCCATTCTATGGCTACACCTTC,CASSVTAGQGDPPFYGYTF
few,-,TRBJ1-5,TRBV20-1,TGCAGTGCTAGTGGTAGCAATCAGCCCCAGCATTTT,CSASGSNQPQHF
-,-,TRBJ1-4,TRBV11-1,TGTGCCAGCAGTCGGACAGTTGCAACTAATGAAAAACTGTTTTTT,CASSRTVATNEKLFF
-,-,TRBJ2-7,TRBV7-2,TGTGCCAGCAGCTTAGTAGGGGACGGGACCTACGAGCAGTACTTC,CASSLVGDGTYEQYF
few,TRBD1,TRBJ2-5,TRBV19,TGTGCCAGTAGTCCAAGACAGGGGCAGACGGAGACCCAGTACTTC,CASSPRQGQTETQYF